These 15 T cell receptor beta chains share one sample of origin, sequenced in a study of blood T cell repertoires in COVID-19. Only in-frame clones appear in the TCRdb table, and some are missing; sequencing was by immunoSEQ multiplex PCR. The sample shows fewer than 250,000 clones, 80% to 90% of them seen only once. Sequencing used PBMCs or T cells enriched from blood (not recorded which). All receptors derive from a middle-aged woman with acute COVID-19.

The chain has TRBV5-4 and TRBJ2-7, with TRBD2 matching 10 bases. The CDR3 length is 16 residues. Unmatched junction bases numbered 10, after V lost 4 bases and J lost 3 bases. The germline V gene has CDR1 SGHNT and CDR2 YYREEE (reference sequence). The CDR3: CASSASSGRGFYEQYF. CDR3 bases: TGTGCCAGCAGCGCCTCGAGCGGGAGGGGTTTCTACGAGCAGTACTTC.

V and J are TRBV6-5 and TRBJ1-1; 8 nucleotides match TRBD1. After removal of 6 bases from V and 5 bases from J, the junction contained 11 bases not matched to a gene. In germline, CDR1 is MNHEY, CDR2 SVGAGI. CDR3 length equals 15 residues. CDR3 nucleotides: TGTGCCAGCAGGGCCGGACAGGGCGCTAGGACTGAAGCTTTCTTT. Translation: CASRAGQGARTEAFF.

The chain recombines TRBV7-9 with TRBJ2-7, with D tentatively TRBD1 (5 bases). The germline V gene has CDR1 SEHNR and CDR2 FQNEAQ (reference sequence). V was trimmed by 3 bases and J by 6 bases, leaving 18 bases between them. The CDR3 sequence is 15 residues long. This CDR3 is CASSLTGHLQVEQYF. As DNA, the CDR3 is TGTGCCAGCAGCTTGACCGGACACCTCCAGGTCGAGCAGTACTTC.

The chain carries TRBV28 and TRBJ1-3, with D perhaps TRBD1 (5 bases). Trimming shortened V by 4 bases and J by 2 bases, and 15 bases separated the two germline ends. Germline CDR1 and CDR2: MDHEN and SYDVKM. The CDR3 runs 16 residues. CDR3 protein: CASSSTRVSTGNTIYF. For the CDR3, the DNA is TGTGCCAGCAGTTCGACCAGGGTTTCCACTGGAAACACCATATATTTT.

The chain recombines TRBV3-1 (or the pseudogene TRBV3-2) with TRBJ2-5; D ambiguous. The germline gives CDR1 LGHDT, CDR2 YNNKEL (reference sequence). V was clipped by 4 bases and J by 2 bases, with 5 bases between them. The length of the CDR3 is 12 residues. The CDR3 spells CASSPRQETQYF. CDR3 nucleotides: TGTGCCAGCAGCCCCCGTCAAGAGACCCAGTACTTC.

The chain carries TRBV2 and TRBJ2-1; D is perhaps TRBD2 (5 bases). The CDR3 loop spans 13 amino acids. Germline values: CDR1 SNHLY, CDR2 FYNNEI. The germline V and J ends were trimmed by 5 bases and 6 bases, with 11 bases remaining between them. CDR3 sequence reads: CASSPLALNEQFF. DNA for the CDR3: TGTGCCAGCAGTCCCCTAGCCCTCAATGAGCAGTTCTTC. Filled out from reference TRBV2 and TRBJ2-1, the complete variable domain reads EPEVTQTPSHQVTQMGQEVILRCVPISNHLYFYWYRQILGQKVEFLVSFYNNEISEKSEIFDDQFSVERPDGSNFTLKIRSTKLEDSAMYFCASSPLALNEQFFGPGTRLTVL.

J is TRBJ1-3 and V is TRBV24-1, with D tentatively TRBD1 (6 bases). CDR3 length equals 15 residues. Germline assignment: CDR1 KGHDR and CDR2 SFDVKD. Trimming stripped 2 bases from V and 6 bases from J, with 13 bases between. Written as DNA, the CDR3 is TGTGCCACCAGTGATTCGATGGGGGCGACAAACACCATATATTTT. This translates into CATSDSMGATNTIYF.

CDR3 region: CASRTGYNQPQHF. The CDR3 bases are TGTGCCAGCAGGACAGGATACAATCAGCCCCAGCATTTT. The V call is TRBV28, the J call TRBJ1-5; possible D gene TRBD1, 6 bases. Germline CDR1 reads MDHEN; CDR2 reads SYDVKM. This CDR3 spans 13 amino acids. Trimming pared 6 bases from V and 3 bases from J, leaving 9 bases between. Full variable domain (remainder filled in from reference TRBV28 and TRBJ1-5): DVKVTQSSRYLVKRTGEKVFLECVQDMDHENMFWYRQDPGLGLRLIYFSYDVKMKEKGDIPEGYSVSREKKERFSLILESASTNQTSMYLCASRTGYNQPQHFGDGTRLSIL.

The chain recombines TRBV28 with TRBJ2-2, with 10 nucleotides matching TRBD1. Trimming cost V 6 bases and J 6 bases; bases outside gene matches: 10. This CDR3 has 16 residues. The germline V gene has CDR1 MDHEN and CDR2 SYDVKM. The CDR3 DNA follows: TGTGCCAGCAGCACCTGGGACAGGGGAGGTCCCGGGGAGCTGTTTTTT. This encodes CASSTWDRGGPGELFF.

This chain connects TRBV9 to TRBJ1-5; 7 nucleotides agree with TRBD1. The V and J ends lost 0 bases and 7 bases, in that order; junction bases with no gene match: 4. This CDR3 comprises 14 residues. Germline CDR1 SGDLS, CDR2 YYNGEE. This CDR3 reads CASSVDYRGQPQHF. CDR3 in DNA: TGTGCCAGCAGCGTAGATTACAGGGGACAGCCCCAGCATTTT.

The V gene is TRBV5-5, the J gene TRBJ1-4; TRBD1 matches at 8 bases. CDR3 length: 16 residues. CDR1 and CDR2 (germline): SGHKS, YYEKEE (reference sequence). Losses at the gene ends were 4 bases for V and 8 bases for J; bases not matched to a gene: 13. This CDR3 reads CASSDKQGQVGEKLFF. DNA for the CDR3: TGTGCCAGCAGCGACAAACAGGGACAGGTTGGCGAAAAACTGTTTTTT. Complete variable domain (other parts from reference TRBV5-5 and TRBJ1-4): DAGVTQSPTHLIKTRGQQVTLRCSPISGHKSVSWYQQVLGQGPQFIFQYYEKEERGRGNFPDRFSARQFPNYSSELNVNALLLGDSALYLCASSDKQGQVGEKLFFGSGTQLSVL.

The chain recombines TRBV19 with TRBJ1-1, with 10 positions matching TRBD1. Germline CDR1 reads LNHDA; CDR2 reads SQIVND (reference sequence). CDR3 length equals 15 residues. Trimming at V came to 6 bases and at J to 11 bases, leaving 15 bases not matched to a gene. The CDR3 spells CASRRPTGGWVDAFF. CDR3 DNA sequence: TGTGCCAGTAGGCGCCCGACAGGGGGCTGGGTGGATGCTTTCTTT.

The chain recombines TRBV14 with TRBJ2-2, with D tentatively TRBD2 (6 bases). The germline V gene encodes CDR1 SGHDN and CDR2 FVKESK. The CDR3 has 16 residues. V dropped 4 bases and J dropped 1 base, with 13 bases sitting between them. The CDR3 DNA reads as TGTGCCAGCAGCCCCGTGACTAGTTGGAACACCGGGGAGCTGTTTTTT. As protein: CASSPVTSWNTGELFF.

This clone showed up just once. V and J are TRBV3-1 (or the pseudogene TRBV3-2) and TRBJ1-2; D is perhaps TRBD1 (6 bases). The V and J ends lost 4 bases and 8 bases respectively, with 14 bases between them. Per the germline V gene, CDR1 is LGHDT and CDR2 is YNNKEL (reference sequence). The CDR3 is made up of 13 amino acids. The CDR3 DNA reads as TGTGCCAGCAGCCCAGGGGCCAACCGAGGCTACACCTTC. This gives the protein CASSPGANRGYTF.

This clone was picked up a small number of times. J is TRBJ2-1 and V is TRBV9; TRBD2 matches at 7 bases. In germline, CDR1 is SGDLS, CDR2 YYNGEE. The V and J ends lost 4 bases and 4 bases, in that order; junction bases with no gene match: 8. The CDR3 spans 15 residues. The DNA of the CDR3 is TGTGCCAGCAGCCCGAGCGGGACGTCGTACAATGAGCAGTTCTTC. Protein sequence: CASSPSGTSYNEQFF.